This T cell receptor beta chain came from a study of CD8 T cells in ankylosing spondylitis. This clonotype was picked up many times. The antigen remains unidentified. General study points: A number of the motif variants had already been described in reactive arthritis synovial fluid and blood. One TCR beta motif, made up of several highly homologous variants, appeared characteristic of ankylosing spondylitis blood.

This CDR3 is built from 12 residues. Trimming took off 0 bases at V and 5 bases at J, with 6 bases between the two ends. The germline V gene has CDR1 DFQATT and CDR2 SNEGSKA (reference sequence). The TCR beta libraries were generated through quantitative 5'-RACE incorporating molecular barcodes. TCRdb re-analysed the 5' RACE reads in MiXCR, keeping a single row per CDR3 protein. In the table there are hundreds of thousands of distinct CDR3 sequences, 20% to 30% of which are singletons. The receptor's source is a male donor with ankylosing spondylitis or in good health (not recorded which). The chain uses TRBV20-1 and TRBJ2-3, with unresolved D. The sequenced material came from blood, either unsorted or a sorted T cell fraction (not recorded which). This chain's CDR3 is CSARDKGDTQYF. Here the CDR3 DNA reads TGCAGTGCTAGAGATAAGGGAGATACGCAGTATTTT.